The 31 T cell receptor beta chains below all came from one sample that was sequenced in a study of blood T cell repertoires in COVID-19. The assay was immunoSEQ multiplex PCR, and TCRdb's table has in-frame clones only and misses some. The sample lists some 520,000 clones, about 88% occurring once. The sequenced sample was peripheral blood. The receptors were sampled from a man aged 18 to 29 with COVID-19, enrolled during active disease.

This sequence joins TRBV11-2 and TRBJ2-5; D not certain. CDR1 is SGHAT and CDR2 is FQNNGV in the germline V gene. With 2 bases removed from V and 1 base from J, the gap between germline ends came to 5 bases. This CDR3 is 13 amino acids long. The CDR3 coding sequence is TGTGCCAGCAGCTTACAATTCCAAGAGACCCAGTACTTC. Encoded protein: CASSLQFQETQYF. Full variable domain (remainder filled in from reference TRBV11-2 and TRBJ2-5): EAGVAQSPRYKIIEKRQSVAFWCNPISGHATLYWYQQILGQGPKLLIQFQNNGVVDDSQLPKDRFSAERLKGVDSTLKIQPAKLEDSAVYLCASSLQFQETQYFGPGTRLLVL.

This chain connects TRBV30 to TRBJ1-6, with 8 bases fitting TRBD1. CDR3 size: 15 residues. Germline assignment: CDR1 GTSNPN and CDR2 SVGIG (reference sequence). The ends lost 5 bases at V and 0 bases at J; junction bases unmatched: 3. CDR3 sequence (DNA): TGTGCCTGGGGGACAGGAGACTCCTATAATTCACCCCTCCACTTT. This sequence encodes CAWGTGDSYNSPLHF. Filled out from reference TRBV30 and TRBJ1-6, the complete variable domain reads SQTIHQWPATLVQPVGSPLSLECTVEGTSNPNLYWYRQAAGRGLQLLFYSVGIGQISSEVPQNLSASRPQDRQFILSSKKLLLSDSGFYLCAWGTGDSYNSPLHFGNGTRLTVT.

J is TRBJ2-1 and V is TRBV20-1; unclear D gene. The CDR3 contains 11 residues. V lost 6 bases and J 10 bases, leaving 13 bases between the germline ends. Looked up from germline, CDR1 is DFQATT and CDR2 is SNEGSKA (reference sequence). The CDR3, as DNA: TGCAGTGCGCCCACTGAGCTGGAGCAGTTCTTC. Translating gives CSAPTELEQFF.

CDR3 sequence: CASSGGLADSLQETQYF. CDR3 in DNA: TGTGCCAGCAGCGGTGGACTAGCCGACTCCCTCCAAGAGACCCAGTACTTC. The V gene is TRBV5-4, the J gene TRBJ2-5; 8 bases align to TRBD2. V dropped 4 bases and J dropped 1; count of bases not matched to a gene: 12. The CDR3 totals 17 residues. Germline CDR1 SGHNT, CDR2 YYREEE (reference sequence).

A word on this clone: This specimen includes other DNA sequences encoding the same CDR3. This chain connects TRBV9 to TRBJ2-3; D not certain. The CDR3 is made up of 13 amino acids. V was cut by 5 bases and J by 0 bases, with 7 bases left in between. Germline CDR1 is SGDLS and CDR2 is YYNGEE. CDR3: CASSVTSTDTQYF. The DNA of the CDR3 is TGTGCCAGCAGTGTAACTAGCACAGATACGCAGTATTTT.

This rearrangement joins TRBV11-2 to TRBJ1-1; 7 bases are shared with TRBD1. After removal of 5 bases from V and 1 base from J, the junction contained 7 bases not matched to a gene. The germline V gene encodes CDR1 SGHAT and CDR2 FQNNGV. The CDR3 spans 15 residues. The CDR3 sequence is CASSLLTGKNTEAFF. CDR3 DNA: TGTGCCAGCAGCCTATTGACAGGGAAGAACACTGAAGCTTTCTTT.

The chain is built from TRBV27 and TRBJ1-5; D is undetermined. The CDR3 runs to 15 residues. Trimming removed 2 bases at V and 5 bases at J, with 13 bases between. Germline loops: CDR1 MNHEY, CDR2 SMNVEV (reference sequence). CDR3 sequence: CASSLTGFDDQPQHF. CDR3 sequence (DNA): TGTGCCAGCAGTTTAACGGGGTTTGACGATCAGCCCCAGCATTTT.

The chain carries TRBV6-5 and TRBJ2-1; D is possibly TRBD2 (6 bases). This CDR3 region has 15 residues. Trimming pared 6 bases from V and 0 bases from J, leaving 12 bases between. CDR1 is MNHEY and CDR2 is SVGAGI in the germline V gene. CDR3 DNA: TGTGCCAGCAGCTCCGACGGGAGCTCCTACAATGAGCAGTTCTTC. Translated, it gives CASSSDGSSYNEQFF.

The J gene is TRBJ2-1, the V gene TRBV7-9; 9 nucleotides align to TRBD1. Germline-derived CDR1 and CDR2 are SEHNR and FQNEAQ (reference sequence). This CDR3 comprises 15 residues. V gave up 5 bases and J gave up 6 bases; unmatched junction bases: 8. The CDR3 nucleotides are TGTGCCAGCAGCCGGACAGGGGAATTGCGCAATGAGCAGTTCTTC. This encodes CASSRTGELRNEQFF.

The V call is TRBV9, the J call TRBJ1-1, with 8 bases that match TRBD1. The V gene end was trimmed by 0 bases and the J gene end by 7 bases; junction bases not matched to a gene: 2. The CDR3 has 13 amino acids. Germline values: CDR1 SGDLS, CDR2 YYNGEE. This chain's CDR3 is CASSVAGTGEAFF. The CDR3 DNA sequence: TGTGCCAGCAGCGTAGCCGGGACAGGTGAAGCTTTCTTT.

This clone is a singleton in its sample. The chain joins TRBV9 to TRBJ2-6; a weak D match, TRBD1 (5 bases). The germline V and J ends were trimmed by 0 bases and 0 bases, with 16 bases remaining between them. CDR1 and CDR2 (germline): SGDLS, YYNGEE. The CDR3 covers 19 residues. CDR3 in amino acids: CASSVVTGSQSSGANVLTF. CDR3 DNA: TGTGCCAGCAGCGTAGTCACAGGTTCCCAGAGCTCTGGGGCCAACGTCCTGACTTTC.

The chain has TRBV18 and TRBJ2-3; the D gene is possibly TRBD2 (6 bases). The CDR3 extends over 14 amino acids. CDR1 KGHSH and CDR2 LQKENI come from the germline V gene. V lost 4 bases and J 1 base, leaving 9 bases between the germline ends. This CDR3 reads CASSRREGTDTQYF. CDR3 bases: TGTGCCAGCTCACGCAGGGAGGGCACAGATACGCAGTATTTT.

The CDR3 coding sequence is TGTGCCAGCAGTGGGAGCTCCTACAATGAGCAGTTCTTC. It translates to CASSGSSYNEQFF. This chain joins TRBV2 and TRBJ2-1; the D is unclear. The ends were cut back, 4 bases at V and 0 bases at J, with 4 bases in the middle. CDR3 size: 13 residues. Looked up from germline, CDR1 is SNHLY and CDR2 is FYNNEI.

CDR3 region: CASPPRGQGAVGEQFF. The CDR3 bases are TGTGCCAGCCCCCCAAGGGGACAGGGGGCTGTGGGTGAGCAGTTCTTC. The chain employs TRBV18 and TRBJ2-1, with 12 bases matching TRBD1. The germline V gene has CDR1 KGHSH and CDR2 LQKENI. The CDR3 sequence is 16 residues long. Trimming took 8 bases from V and 9 from J; bases not matched to a gene: 14. Together with reference TRBV18 and TRBJ2-1, the CDR3 gives the full variable domain: NAGVMQNPRHLVRRRGQEARLRCSPMKGHSHVYWYRQLPEEGLKFMVYLQKENIIDESGMPKERFSAEFPKEGPSILRIQQVVRGDSAAYFCASPPRGQGAVGEQFFGPGTRLTVL.

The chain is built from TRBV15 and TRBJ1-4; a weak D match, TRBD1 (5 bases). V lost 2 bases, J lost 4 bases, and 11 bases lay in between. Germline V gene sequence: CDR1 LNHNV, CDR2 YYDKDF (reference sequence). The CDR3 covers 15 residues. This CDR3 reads CATSRSVGDNEKLFF. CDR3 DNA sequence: TGTGCCACCAGCAGATCCGTAGGGGATAATGAAAAACTGTTTTTT.

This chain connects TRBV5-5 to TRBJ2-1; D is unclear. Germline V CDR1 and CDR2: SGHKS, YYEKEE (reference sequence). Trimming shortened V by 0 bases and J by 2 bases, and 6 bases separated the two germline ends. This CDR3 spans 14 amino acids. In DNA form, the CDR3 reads TGTGCCAGCAGCTTGGACTTCCCCTACAATGAGCAGTTCTTC. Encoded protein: CASSLDFPYNEQFF.

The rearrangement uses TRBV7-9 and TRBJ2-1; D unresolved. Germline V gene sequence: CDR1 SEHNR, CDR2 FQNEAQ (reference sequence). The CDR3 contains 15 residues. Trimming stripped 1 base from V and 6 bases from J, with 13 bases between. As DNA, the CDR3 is TGTGCCAGCAGCTTAGGTTTGGCAGACTCCAATGAGCAGTTCTTC. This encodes CASSLGLADSNEQFF.

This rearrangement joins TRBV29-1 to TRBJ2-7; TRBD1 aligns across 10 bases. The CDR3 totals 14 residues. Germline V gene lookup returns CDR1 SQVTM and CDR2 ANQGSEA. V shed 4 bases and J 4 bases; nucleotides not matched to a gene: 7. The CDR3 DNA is TGCAGCGTTGGGCCGCGACAGGGGGCATACGAGCAGTACTTC. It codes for CSVGPRQGAYEQYF.

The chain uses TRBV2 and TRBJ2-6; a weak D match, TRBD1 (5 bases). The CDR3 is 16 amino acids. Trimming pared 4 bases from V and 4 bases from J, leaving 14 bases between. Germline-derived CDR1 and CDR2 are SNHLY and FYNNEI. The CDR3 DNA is TGTGCCAGCAGTGGTACCAGGGCGTACGGGGCCAACGTCCTGACTTTC. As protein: CASSGTRAYGANVLTF.

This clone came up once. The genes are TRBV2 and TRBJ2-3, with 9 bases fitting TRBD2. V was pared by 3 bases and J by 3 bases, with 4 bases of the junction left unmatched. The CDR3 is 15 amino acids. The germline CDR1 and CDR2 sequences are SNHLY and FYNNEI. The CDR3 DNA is TGTGCCAGCAGTGATTGGCGGGAGGGGACAGATACGCAGTATTTT. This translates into CASSDWREGTDTQYF.

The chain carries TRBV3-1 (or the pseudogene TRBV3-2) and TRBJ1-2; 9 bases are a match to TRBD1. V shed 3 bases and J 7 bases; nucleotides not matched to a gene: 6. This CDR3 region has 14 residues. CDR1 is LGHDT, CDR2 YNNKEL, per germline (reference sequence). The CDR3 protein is CASSQGWTGAGYTF. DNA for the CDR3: TGTGCCAGCAGCCAGGGTTGGACAGGGGCTGGCTACACCTTC.

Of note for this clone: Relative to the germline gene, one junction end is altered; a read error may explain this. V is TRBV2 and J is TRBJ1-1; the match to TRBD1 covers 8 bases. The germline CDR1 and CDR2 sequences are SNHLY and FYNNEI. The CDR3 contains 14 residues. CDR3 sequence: CASSEGQGRTEAFF. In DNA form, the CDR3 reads TGTGCCAGCAGCGAAGGACAGGGCCGCACTGAAGCTTTCTTT.

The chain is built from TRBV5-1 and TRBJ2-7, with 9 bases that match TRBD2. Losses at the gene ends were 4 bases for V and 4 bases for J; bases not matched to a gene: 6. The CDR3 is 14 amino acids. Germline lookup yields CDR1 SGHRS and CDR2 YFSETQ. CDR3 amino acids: CASSQGLALYEQYF. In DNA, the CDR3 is TGCGCCAGCAGCCAGGGACTAGCTTTGTACGAGCAGTACTTC.

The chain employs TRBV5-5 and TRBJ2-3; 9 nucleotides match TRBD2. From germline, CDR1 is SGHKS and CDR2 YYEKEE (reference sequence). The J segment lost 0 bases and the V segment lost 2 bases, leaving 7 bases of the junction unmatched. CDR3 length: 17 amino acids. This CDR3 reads CASSFLAGISSTDTQYF. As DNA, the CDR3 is TGTGCCAGCAGCTTCCTAGCGGGAATAAGCAGCACAGATACGCAGTATTTT. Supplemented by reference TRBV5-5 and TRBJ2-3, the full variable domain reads DAGVTQSPTHLIKTRGQQVTLRCSPISGHKSVSWYQQVLGQGPQFIFQYYEKEERGRGNFPDRFSARQFPNYSSELNVNALLLGDSALYLCASSFLAGISSTDTQYFGPGTRLTVL.

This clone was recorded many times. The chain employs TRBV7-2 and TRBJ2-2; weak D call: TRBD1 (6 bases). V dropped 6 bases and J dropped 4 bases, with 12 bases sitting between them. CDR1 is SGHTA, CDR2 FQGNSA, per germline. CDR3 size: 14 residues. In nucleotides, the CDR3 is TGTGCCAGCAGACGGGACACCCTCACCGGGGAGCTGTTTTTT. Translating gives CASRRDTLTGELFF. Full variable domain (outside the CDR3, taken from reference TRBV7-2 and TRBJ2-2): GAGVSQSPSNKVTEKGKDVELRCDPISGHTALYWYRQSLGQGLEFLIYFQGNSAPDKSGLPSDRFSAERTGGSVSTLTIQRTQQEDSAVYLCASRRDTLTGELFFGEGSRLTVL.

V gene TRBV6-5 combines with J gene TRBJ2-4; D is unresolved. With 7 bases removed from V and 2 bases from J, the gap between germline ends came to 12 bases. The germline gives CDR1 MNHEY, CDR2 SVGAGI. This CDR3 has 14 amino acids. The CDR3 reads CASTKDTTKNIQYF. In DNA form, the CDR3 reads TGTGCCAGCACCAAAGACACCACCAAAAACATTCAGTACTTC.

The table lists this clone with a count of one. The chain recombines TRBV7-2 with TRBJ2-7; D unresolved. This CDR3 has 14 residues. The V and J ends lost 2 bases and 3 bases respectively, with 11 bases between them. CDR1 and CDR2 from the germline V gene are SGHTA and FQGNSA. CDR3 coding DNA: TGTGCCAGCAGCTTAAGTACAGCCTACTACGAGCAGTACTTC. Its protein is CASSLSTAYYEQYF.

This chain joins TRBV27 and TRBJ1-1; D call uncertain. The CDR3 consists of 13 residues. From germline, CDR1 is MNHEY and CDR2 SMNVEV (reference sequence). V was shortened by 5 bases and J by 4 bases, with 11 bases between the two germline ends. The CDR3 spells CASSPLRGTEAFF. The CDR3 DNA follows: TGTGCCAGCAGTCCCCTCAGAGGCACTGAAGCTTTCTTT.

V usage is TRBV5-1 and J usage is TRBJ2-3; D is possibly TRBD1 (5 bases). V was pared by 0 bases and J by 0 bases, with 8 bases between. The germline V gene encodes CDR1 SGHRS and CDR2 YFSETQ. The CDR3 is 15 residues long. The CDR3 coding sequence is TGCGCCAGCAGCTTGGGGGGCCTTAGCACAGATACGCAGTATTTT. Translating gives CASSLGGLSTDTQYF.

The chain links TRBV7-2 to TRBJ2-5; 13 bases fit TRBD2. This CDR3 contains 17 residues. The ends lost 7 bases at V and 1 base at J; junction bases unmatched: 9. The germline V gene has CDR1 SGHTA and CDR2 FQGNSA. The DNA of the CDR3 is TGTGCCAGCAACTCCGGACTAGCGGGAGCTATCCAAGAGACCCAGTACTTC. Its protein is CASNSGLAGAIQETQYF.

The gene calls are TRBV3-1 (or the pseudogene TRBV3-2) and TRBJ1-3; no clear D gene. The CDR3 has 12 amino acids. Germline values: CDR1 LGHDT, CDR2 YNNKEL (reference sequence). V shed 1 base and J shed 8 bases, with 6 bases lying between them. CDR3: CASSQALDTIYF. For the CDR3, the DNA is TGTGCCAGCAGCCAAGCCCTTGACACCATATATTTT.